This TCR beta chain is drawn from a study of regulatory T cells in long-lasting Graves disease. On the study more broadly: Newly diagnosed Graves' patients had under 3 months of antithyroid drugs.

Time point in this sample: newly diagnosed GD, antithyroid drugs for less than 3 months. PBMC RNA was the source of the TCR library. The CDR3 spans 13 residues. Germline V gene data show CDR1 as KGHSH and CDR2 as LQKENI. Trimming shortened V by 3 bases and J by 6 bases, and 9 bases separated the two germline ends. For TCR beta, libraries came from iRepertoire HTBI primers and Arm-PCR of CDR3 regions. From the multiplex PCR reads, TCRdb called clonotypes with MiXCR, one entry per CDR3 protein. The sample lists some 410,000 distinct CDR3 sequences; about a sixth were seen once. The same data also contributed to another study, on T cells in Graves' hyperthyroidism and ophthalmopathy.

The chain uses TRBV18 and TRBJ2-1; D is possibly TRBD2 (6 bases). The sequence derives from a woman in her thirties with Graves disease. Sequencing was performed on peripheral blood mononuclear cells (PBMCs), taken at new diagnosis, from a patient treated with antithyroid drugs. The CDR3 region is CASSPGSTNEQFF. The CDR3, as DNA: TGTGCCAGCTCACCCGGGAGCACCAATGAGCAGTTCTTC.